This T cell receptor (beta chain) was recorded in a study of blood T cell repertoires in COVID-19. As for the study in general: The origin of the acute and convalescent COVID-19 samples was the United States, Italy and Spain. PBMCs, B-cell-depleted T cells, or T cells provided the cDNA or gDNA that made up the material.

In the original processing: Amplified reference gene primers provided the basis for estimating nucleated cell counts. Here immunoSEQ multiplex PCR was the method, and the copy in TCRdb shows in-frame clones only, minus some. V, J and clone size were drawn from that table, and D and trimming were deduced from the DNA. This table has roughly 83,000 clones, approximately 86% appearing once. CDR1 and CDR2 (germline): SQVTM, ANQGSEA. This CDR3 region has 11 residues. The trim removed 3 bases at V and 13 bases at J, leaving 4 bases unmatched. Sequences were obtained from peripheral blood. The V gene is TRBV29-1, the J gene TRBJ2-5; 11 bases are a match to TRBD2. The sequence came from a man aged 80 or over with active or convalescent COVID-19. In DNA form, the CDR3 reads TGCAGCGTTGAGGGGGGACTAGCGGCGTACTTC. This translates into CSVEGGLAAYF. The whole variable domain, filled in from reference TRBV29-1 and TRBJ2-5, reads SAVISQKPSRDICQRGTSLTIQCQVDSQVTMMFWYRQQPGQSLTLIATANQGSEATYESGFVIDKFPISRPNLTFSTLTVSNMSPEDSSIYLCSVEGGLAAYFGPGTRLLVL.